Below, 28 T cell receptor beta chains from the same sample are listed, as sequenced in a study of blood T cell repertoires in COVID-19. Repertoires were generated with immunoSEQ multiplex PCR, while TCRdb's copy carries only in-frame clones and drops some. Of about 260,000 clones listed, 70% to 90% were seen once; the top ten hold 0.7%. Sequenced material: peripheral blood. The receptors stem from a human donor in a cohort sampled during active COVID-19.

With regard to this clone: The junction differs from germline at one of its ends, possibly a read error. The chain joins TRBV7-7 to TRBJ2-5; D might be TRBD1 (6 bases). The CDR3 consists of 17 residues. Per the germline V gene, CDR1 is SSHAT and CDR2 is FNYEAQ (reference sequence). Written as DNA, the CDR3 is TGTGCTAGCAGCTTAGGTCCCAGGGGCTCCGTGGTGGAGACCCAGTACTTC. Protein sequence: CASSLGPRGSVVETQYF. Drawing the rest from reference TRBV7-7 and TRBJ2-5, the complete variable domain is GAGVSQSPRYKVTKRGQDVTLRCDPISSHATLYWYQQALGQGPEFLTYFNYEAQPDKSGLPSDRFSAERPEGSISTLTIQRTEQRDSAMYRCASSLGPRGSVVETQYFGPGTRLLVL.

V and J are TRBV11-3 and TRBJ2-3; TRBD2 aligns across 8 bases. Germline trimming cut 5 bases from V and 10 bases from J; bases unmatched to any gene: 11. This CDR3 region has 14 residues. The germline V gene encodes CDR1 SGHNT and CDR2 YENEEA. CDR3: CASSPPGTSKPQYF. In DNA form, the CDR3 reads TGTGCCAGCAGCCCCCCCGGGACTAGTAAACCGCAGTATTTT.

This rearrangement joins TRBV7-2 to TRBJ1-1; D is unclear. This CDR3 region has 14 residues. The ends were cut back, 0 bases at V and 3 bases at J, with 8 bases in the middle. Germline CDR1 and CDR2: SGHTA and FQGNSA. CDR3 region: CASSLAPRDTEAFF. Written as DNA, the CDR3 is TGTGCCAGCAGCTTAGCGCCGAGGGACACTGAAGCTTTCTTT.

The J gene is TRBJ2-5, the V gene TRBV19, with D perhaps TRBD1 (6 bases). CDR1 and CDR2 (germline): LNHDA, SQIVND (reference sequence). The CDR3 is 12 amino acids. CDR3 region: CAAGRGQETQYF. The CDR3 bases are TGTGCGGCGGGCAGGGGTCAAGAGACCCAGTACTTC. The entire variable domain, with the rest obtained from reference TRBV19 and TRBJ2-5, is as follows: DGGITQSPKYLFRKEGQNVTLSCEQNLNHDAMYWYRQDPGQGLRLIYYSQIVNDFQKGDIAEGYSVSREKKESFPLTVTSAQKNPTAFYLCAAGRGQETQYFGPGTRLLVL.

The chain combines TRBV7-9 with TRBJ2-7; maybe TRBD2 (6 bases). The V end lost 5 bases, the J end lost 6 bases, and 17 bases lay between the germline ends. Germline values: CDR1 SEHNR, CDR2 FQNEAQ (reference sequence). The CDR3 runs to 14 residues. The CDR3 DNA reads as TGTGCCAGCAGCAGACTAGTGGGTACAGGCGAGCAGTACTTC. This encodes CASSRLVGTGEQYF. The entire variable domain, with the rest obtained from reference TRBV7-9 and TRBJ2-7, is as follows: DTGVSQNPRHKITKRGQNVTFRCDPISEHNRLYWYRQTLGQGPEFLTYFQNEAQLEKSRLLSDRFSAERPKGSFSTLEIQRTEQGDSAMYLCASSRLVGTGEQYFGPGTRLTVT.

The V gene is TRBV6-5, the J gene TRBJ1-1, with TRBD1 identical over 9 bases. CDR1 and CDR2 (germline): MNHEY, SVGAGI. CDR3 length: 15 residues. V lost 6 bases, J lost 0 bases, and 5 bases stayed unmatched. CDR3 loop: CASRTQGAVNTEAFF. For the CDR3, the DNA is TGTGCCAGCAGAACACAGGGGGCGGTGAACACTGAAGCTTTCTTT.

This sequence joins TRBV5-1 and TRBJ2-7; the D gene is possibly TRBD2 (5 bases). The germline CDR1 and CDR2 sequences are SGHRS and YFSETQ. The length of the CDR3 is 11 residues. V lost 4 bases to trimming and J lost 4 bases, with 6 bases between them. The CDR3 bases are TGCGCCAGCAGCACGGGGTACGAGCAGTACTTC. Protein product: CASSTGYEQYF.

This chain joins TRBV7-9 and TRBJ2-3; D call uncertain. The ends were cut back, 2 bases at V and 0 bases at J, with 6 bases in the middle. This CDR3 has 14 amino acids. Germline V CDR1 and CDR2: SEHNR, FQNEAQ (reference sequence). The CDR3 DNA reads TGTGCCAGCAGCTTACCGCGGAGCACAGATACGCAGTATTTT. This gives the protein CASSLPRSTDTQYF.

The V call is TRBV5-1, the J call TRBJ2-7; 15 nucleotides align to TRBD2. Germline loops: CDR1 SGHRS, CDR2 YFSETQ. The CDR3 length is 19 residues. With V trimmed by 3 bases and J by 0 bases, 10 bases remained unmatched. For the CDR3, the DNA is TGCGCCAGCAGCTCCACAGGGCCGGGACTAGCGGGAGGCTCCTACGAGCAGTACTTC. The encoded protein is CASSSTGPGLAGGSYEQYF.

CDR3: CASSTTGDGTEAFF. The CDR3 nucleotides read TGTGCCAGCAGCACAACAGGGGATGGCACTGAAGCTTTCTTT. V and J are TRBV21-1 and TRBJ1-1; TRBD1, the table's D call, was not compared with the DNA. TRBV21-1 is a pseudogene locus. CDR3 length: 14 amino acids.

The rearrangement links TRBV4-3 to TRBJ1-4, with 9 bases fitting TRBD1. CDR3 size: 16 residues. Germline trimming cut 0 bases from V and 5 bases from J; bases unmatched to any gene: 4. Germline lookup yields CDR1 LGHNA and CDR2 YSLEER. In nucleotides, the CDR3 is TGCGCCAGCAGCCAAGATCTAGGACAGGGGAATGAAAAACTGTTTTTT. Amino acid sequence: CASSQDLGQGNEKLFF.

A remark on this clone: At one end, the junction sequence differs from germline, possibly due to a read error. J is TRBJ2-7 and V is TRBV3-1 (or the pseudogene TRBV3-2); 7 nucleotides match TRBD2. The CDR3 loop spans 17 amino acids. Per germline, CDR1 LGHDT and CDR2 YNNKEL (reference sequence). The CDR3 loop is CASSQGGREILSYEQYF. The CDR3 nucleotides read TGTGCCAGCAGTCAAGGAGGGCGGGAGATTCTATCCTACGAGCAGTACTTC.

CDR3 in DNA: TGTGCCAGCAGCATCGGACTAGCTAAGAATGGGGAGCTGTTTTTT. Translation: CASSIGLAKNGELFF. The chain employs TRBV5-4 and TRBJ2-2; the match to TRBD2 covers 8 bases. The CDR3 totals 15 residues. The V gene end was trimmed by 4 bases and the J gene end by 8 bases; junction bases not matched to a gene: 10. The germline V gene has CDR1 SGHNT and CDR2 YYREEE (reference sequence).

CDR3 DNA: TGTGCCAGCAGCGTAGGGGTCTCGGGGGTGATGAACACTGAAGCTTTCTTT. It codes for CASSVGVSGVMNTEAFF. The V and J genes are TRBV9 and TRBJ1-1; D may be TRBD1 (5 bases). Trimming took off 0 bases at V and 0 bases at J, with 15 bases between the two ends. Per the germline V gene, CDR1 is SGDLS and CDR2 is YYNGEE. CDR3 length: 17 residues. Looking up the rest from reference TRBV9 and TRBJ1-1 gives the full variable domain: DSGVTQTPKHLITATGQRVTLRCSPRSGDLSVYWYQQSLDQGLQFLIQYYNGEERAKGNILERFSAQQFPDLHSELNLSSLELGDSALYFCASSVGVSGVMNTEAFFGQGTRLTVV.

The chain recombines TRBV7-2 with TRBJ1-3; 9 positions agree with TRBD1. Germline CDR1 is SGHTA and CDR2 is FQGNSA. The ends lost 1 base at V and 3 bases at J; junction bases unmatched: 4. The CDR3 spans 16 residues. The CDR3 region has the DNA TGTGCCAGCAGCTTAGACAGGGGGCTGAGTGGAAACACCATATATTTT. Translating it yields CASSLDRGLSGNTIYF.

This sequence joins TRBV30 and TRBJ2-7; TRBD1 is a possible D gene (6 bases). Germline lookup yields CDR1 GTSNPN and CDR2 SVGIG (reference sequence). This CDR3 is built from 15 residues. The V gene lost 4 bases and the J gene lost 4 bases, with 20 bases spanning the gap. In DNA, the CDR3 is TGTGCCTGGACACTGGTCCGGGACACCTTTTACGAGCAGTACTTC. The encoded protein is CAWTLVRDTFYEQYF.

This rearrangement joins TRBV7-2 to TRBJ2-7; 13 nucleotides agree with TRBD2. This CDR3 has 15 residues. Germline V gene sequence: CDR1 SGHTA, CDR2 FQGNSA. V trimming: 2 bases; J trimming: 6 bases; junction bases outside the gene matches: 4. The CDR3 loop is CASSLTSGRAPEQYF. CDR3 coding DNA: TGTGCCAGCAGCTTAACTAGCGGGAGGGCCCCCGAGCAGTACTTC.

This chain connects TRBV12-5 to TRBJ1-1; tentative D call: TRBD1 (5 bases). V was clipped by 4 bases and J by 4 bases, with 10 bases between them. The length of the CDR3 is 13 residues. Germline values: CDR1 LGHNT, CDR2 FRNRAP. The CDR3 DNA sequence: TGTGCTAGTGGTTCAAGGGGTAGCACTGAAGCTTTCTTT. Protein sequence: CASGSRGSTEAFF.

This clone has just one count. The chain carries TRBV30 and TRBJ1-1; 10 bases fit TRBD1. V gave up 3 bases and J gave up 6 bases; unmatched junction bases: 7. This CDR3 has 14 amino acids. Germline V CDR1 and CDR2: GTSNPN, SVGIG (reference sequence). The CDR3 region has the DNA TGTGCCTGGAGGAGGGACAGGGGAATGTCTGAAGCTTTCTTT. This gives the protein CAWRRDRGMSEAFF.

The chain carries TRBV2 and TRBJ1-1, with TRBD1 as a possible D gene (5 bases). The CDR3 has 14 residues. V was pared by 4 bases and J by 1 base, with 10 bases between. The germline V gene has CDR1 SNHLY and CDR2 FYNNEI. CDR3 region: CASSVAQENTEAFF. CDR3 DNA sequence: TGTGCCAGCAGTGTGGCACAGGAGAACACTGAAGCTTTCTTT. Together with reference TRBV2 and TRBJ1-1, the CDR3 gives the full variable domain: EPEVTQTPSHQVTQMGQEVILRCVPISNHLYFYWYRQILGQKVEFLVSFYNNEISEKSEIFDDQFSVERPDGSNFTLKIRSTKLEDSAMYFCASSVAQENTEAFFGQGTRLTVV.

This chain uses TRBV28 with TRBJ1-3, with 8 bases matching TRBD1. The length of the CDR3 is 14 residues. Losses at the gene ends were 5 bases for V and 4 bases for J; bases not matched to a gene: 4. Looked up from germline, CDR1 is MDHEN and CDR2 is SYDVKM. CDR3 in DNA: TGTGCCAGCAGTCCAGGGGACAGGGGAAACACCATATATTTT. This gives the protein CASSPGDRGNTIYF.

DNA of the CDR3: TGTGCCTGGAGTCCCGGGAGGGGGGGCACTAATGAAAAACTGTTTTTT. Translated, it gives CAWSPGRGGTNEKLFF. The chain combines TRBV30 with TRBJ1-4, with TRBD1 as a possible D gene (6 bases). The CDR3 sequence is 16 residues long. V gave up 2 bases and J gave up 2 bases, with 15 bases separating them. The germline gives CDR1 GTSNPN, CDR2 SVGIG (reference sequence).

The chain combines TRBV15 with TRBJ2-7; 7 positions agree with TRBD1. Germline-derived CDR1 and CDR2 are LNHNV and YYDKDF (reference sequence). Germline trimming cut 0 bases from V and 0 bases from J; bases unmatched to any gene: 2. This CDR3 has 15 residues. CDR3 region: CATSRDKGASYEQYF. The CDR3 DNA reads as TGTGCCACCAGCAGAGATAAGGGGGCCTCCTACGAGCAGTACTTC.

The genes are TRBV19 and TRBJ2-2; 7 nucleotides align to TRBD1. J gave up 3 bases and V 9 bases, and 7 bases lay outside the gene matches. The CDR3 is 14 amino acids. Germline CDR1 and CDR2: LNHDA and SQIVND (reference sequence). CDR3 nucleotide sequence: TGTGCCAGCCTCCCCGGGACAGACACCGGGGAGCTGTTTTTT. It yields the protein CASLPGTDTGELFF. Combining the CDR3 with reference TRBV19 and TRBJ2-2 gives the whole variable domain DGGITQSPKYLFRKEGQNVTLSCEQNLNHDAMYWYRQDPGQGLRLIYYSQIVNDFQKGDIAEGYSVSREKKESFPLTVTSAQKNPTAFYLCASLPGTDTGELFFGEGSRLTVL.

The J gene is TRBJ2-7, the V gene TRBV6-5; 7 nucleotides align to TRBD2. The CDR3 has 15 residues. In germline, CDR1 is MNHEY, CDR2 SVGAGI. Trimming at V came to 2 bases and at J to 5 bases, leaving 9 bases not matched to a gene. CDR3 in DNA: TGTGCCAGCAGTTACCTCCTCGGGGGGAAAAACGAGCAGTACTTC. Translated, it gives CASSYLLGGKNEQYF.

The chain joins TRBV7-9 to TRBJ1-4, with D hard to call. The germline V gene encodes CDR1 SEHNR and CDR2 FQNEAQ (reference sequence). Trimming cost V 6 bases and J 4 bases, with 21 bases left between them. The CDR3 consists of 17 residues. Written as DNA, the CDR3 is TGTGCCAGCAGTCCCGCCCGGATGAGCGGGGATAATGAAAAACTGTTTTTT. Encoded protein: CASSPARMSGDNEKLFF.

The chain is built from TRBV6-6 and TRBJ1-2; 7 nucleotides agree with TRBD1. The CDR3 has 14 residues. Germline V CDR1 and CDR2: MNHNY, SVGAGI (reference sequence). With 0 bases clipped from V and 7 bases from J, the junction kept 5 bases outside the gene matches. The chain's CDR3 is CASSYSSGGSGYTF. In nucleotides, the CDR3 is TGTGCCAGCAGTTACTCGTCAGGGGGGTCTGGCTACACCTTC.

The chain couples TRBV3-1 (or the pseudogene TRBV3-2) to TRBJ1-4; D gene ambiguous. In germline, CDR1 is LGHDT, CDR2 YNNKEL (reference sequence). The CDR3 is 16 residues long. V was pared by 1 base and J by 4 bases, with 13 bases between. The CDR3 spells CASSQGRRIYNEKLFF. Written as DNA, the CDR3 is TGTGCCAGCAGCCAAGGCCGGAGGATTTATAATGAAAAACTGTTTTTT.